One T cell receptor beta chain is described in this entry. Its specificity is unknown. The authors distributed each subset's genomic DNA evenly over several immunoSEQ plates. Original processing notes: Filtering was not the same, since immunoSEQ gave junction-only sequences without quality scores. Some clones are missing from TCRdb's copy, which holds only in-frame ones; the method was immunoSEQ multiplex PCR. V and J calls and clone size are those listed in that table; D and trimming were worked out from the DNA. This sample carries 2 million to 2.5 million clones, under 97% of them seen once, and the ten largest clones take 0.1% to 0.15%. The data derive from a study of shared clonotypes between healthy human individuals. Points from the study as a whole: Among donors, sharing of clonotypes was expected to be affected by sequencing depth.

There are 15 residues in the CDR3. Germline assignment: CDR1 SQVTM and CDR2 ANQGSEA. V trimming: 6 bases; J trimming: 4 bases; junction bases outside the gene matches: 12. V and J are TRBV29-1 and TRBJ2-5, with 9 bases identical to TRBD1. This TCR derives from a man younger than 35 in good health. Material for sequencing was naive CD4+ T cells sorted from blood. Described subset: CD45RA+ positively selected. CDR3 amino acids: CSVGTGTGIRETQYF. The CDR3, as DNA: TGCAGCGTAGGAACCGGGACAGGGATCCGAGAGACCCAGTACTTC.